This T cell receptor (beta chain) was identified in a study of blood T cells in healthy people across ages. Unmatched junction bases numbered 8, after V lost 10 bases and J lost 4 bases. The CDR3 sequence is 15 residues long. The table lists this clonotype with a few counts. The antigen remains undetermined. Next came a second PCR, run for about 7 to 12 cycles, which used a sample-barcoded 5' primer along with a J-beta primer mix. Tags on each cDNA molecule came from a template-switch adaptor with 12 random nucleotides. TCRdb called the 5' RACE reads again in MiXCR, with one record for every CDR3 protein. The repertoire holds around 620,000 distinct CDR3 sequences, with 27% as singletons. Study-wide results and caveats: A greater number of naive CD4+ cells and higher diversity distinguished long-lived donors from aged donors. Because sorting was not performed, PBMCs prevented conclusive naive versus antigen-experienced comparison. Observed TCR beta diversity per million T cells went down as age went up. This fall followed a roughly linear course with age.

Input material: blood. The rearrangement links TRBV12-3 or TRBV12-4 to TRBJ2-2; TRBD2 aligns across 11 bases. The receptor comes from a woman aged 70-85 years in good health. The CDR3 protein is CANSQTSGVTGELFF. As DNA, the CDR3 is TGTGCCAACAGCCAGACTAGCGGGGTCACCGGGGAGCTGTTTTTT.